The rows below give T cell receptor beta chains drawn from one sample of a study of cytomegalovirus exposure and HLA in healthy donors. Method: immunoSEQ multiplex PCR; TCRdb's copy keeps in-frame clones and lacks some. The sample has roughly 330,000 clones; roughly nine tenths are singletons. The sample comprised PBMCs. These receptor sequences come from a woman aged 25 to 45 in good health and CMV-seropositive. Both conserved end residues are part of each CDR3. D genes are given only for firm matches. The size of a clone is reported for some rows only, either as once, few or many, or as a class for expanded clones.

>TRBJ2-5|TRBV20-1|NA|NA
TGCAGTGCTAGTGGGCAAGAGACCCAGTACTTC
CSASGQETQYF
>TRBJ1-2|TRBV28|NA|NA
TGTGCCAGCAGCTCGGACAGCTATGGCTACACCTTC
CASSSDSYGYTF
>TRBJ2-3|TRBV5-4|NA|NA
TGTGCCAGCAGCTTTCCCGGGGTCACAGATACGCAGTATTTT
CASSFPGVTDTQYF
>TRBJ2-7|TRBV6-1|NA|TRBD1
TGTGCCAGCAGTGAATCGGACAGGTCATACGAGCAGTACTTC
CASSESDRSYEQYF
>TRBJ2-2|TRBV4-3|NA|TRBD1
TGCGCCAGCAGCCAAGATCTAAGGGGGCGGGCCGGGGAGCTGTTTTTT
CASSQDLRGRAGELFF
>TRBJ2-7|TRBV7-2|NA|TRBD1
TGTGCCAGCAGTCACCGGGACAGGGCATACGAGCAGTACTTC
CASSHRDRAYEQYF
>TRBJ2-1|TRBV27|few|TRBD2
TGTGCCAGCAGTTTATTTGGGGTTGGACTAGCGGGGGACAATGAGCAGTTCTTC
CASSLFGVGLAGDNEQFF
>TRBJ2-7|TRBV7-2|NA|NA
TGTGCCAGCAGACAGTCCTACGAGCAGTACTTC
CASRQSYEQYF
>TRBJ2-2|TRBV6-4|many|TRBD2
TGTGCCAGCAGTGACTCGCTAGCGGGGGGCCAGAACACCGGGGAGCTGTTTTTT
CASSDSLAGGQNTGELFF
>TRBJ2-7|TRBV6-6|NA|NA
TGTGCCAGCAGTCTGGACTCGCACGAGCAGTACTTC
CASSLDSHEQYF
>TRBJ2-1|TRBV5-4|once|TRBD1
TGTGCCAGCACCCCGAGGTGGGGACAGGGGGATAAGAATGAGCAGTTCTTC
CASTPRWGQGDKNEQFF
>TRBJ1-2|TRBV11-2|NA|NA
TGTGCCAGCAGCTTACCCCTTTATGGCTACACCTTC
CASSLPLYGYTF
>TRBJ2-3|TRBV6-1|NA|TRBD1
TGTGCCAGCAGTGGACAGGGGGTAAAAGGAGATACGCAGTATTTT
CASSGQGVKGDTQYF
>TRBJ1-4|TRBV28|NA|TRBD1
TGTGCCAGCAGTCCAACCTCAGGGGGCAGACTGTTTTTT
CASSPTSGGRLFF
>TRBJ1-4|TRBV18|NA|NA
TGTGCCAGCTCCCCCTCGAGCCTGGCAACTAATGAAAAACTGTTTTTT
CASSPSSLATNEKLFF
>TRBJ1-1|TRBV2|NA|TRBD1
TGTGCCAGCAGCGGACAGGGAGGCACTGAAGCTTTCTTT
CASSGQGGTEAFF